Listed here is a single T cell receptor (beta chain). Its antigen is as yet unknown. These data come from a study of PD-1 blockade in classical Hodgkin lymphoma. General study findings and limits: The study reported lower baseline TCR diversity in newly diagnosed patients than in healthy donors. CD4+ but not CD8+ TCR diversity rose significantly by C4D1.

Sequenced by immunoSEQ multiplex PCR; TCRdb stores in-frame clones only, minus some. The sample contains more than 15,000 clones, over 70% of which appear only once. The ends lost 5 bases at V and 4 bases at J; junction bases unmatched: 3. The CDR3 sequence is 15 residues long. Per germline, CDR1 SNHLY and CDR2 FYNNEI. Time point in this sample: cycle 4 day 1 (C4D1), after five to seven weeks of nivolumab. No patient escaped relapse after autologous stem cell transplantation, and brentuximab vedotin exposure varied. The authors purified CD4+ T cells from thawed PBMCs by magnetic negative selection. This sequence joins TRBV2 and TRBJ2-1; 12 bases are a match to TRBD2. The source is a human donor with classical Hodgkin lymphoma. The material sequenced was CD4+ T cells from blood, taken before the fourth cycle of nivolumab. DNA of the CDR3: TGTGCCAGCAGTAGGACTAGCGGGAATTACAATGAGCAGTTCTTC. Its protein product is CASSRTSGNYNEQFF.